What follows describes a single TCR beta chain. Its specificity is not known. Broader study findings: Tumor Tregs overlapped most with tumor, then blood, naive CD4+ cells. Tumor memory CD4+ T cell TCR gene usage clustered with blood and lymph node memory CD4+ cells and lymph node naive CD4+ cells.

V was clipped by 2 bases and J by 1 base; unmatched bases: 1. This CDR3 has 14 residues. The germline V gene has CDR1 ENHRY and CDR2 SYGVKD. Full-length variable regions came from constant-region reverse primers plus semi-nested Nested Universal Primer A PCR. In TCRdb, the 5' RACE reads were re-called with MiXCR into one record per CDR3 protein. Here the sample spans fewer than 55,000 distinct CDR3 sequences, 22% being singletons. The sorted Tregs were CD4+CD25+CD127-/low cells. Specimen: Tregs sorted from a lymph node. The chain combines TRBV10-3 with TRBJ1-1, with 7 nucleotides matching TRBD1. The receptor was derived from a female donor with breast cancer. As DNA, the CDR3 is TGTGCCATCAGTGAGGCAGGGGGGAACACTGAAGCTTTCTTT. Protein sequence: CAISEAGGNTEAFF.